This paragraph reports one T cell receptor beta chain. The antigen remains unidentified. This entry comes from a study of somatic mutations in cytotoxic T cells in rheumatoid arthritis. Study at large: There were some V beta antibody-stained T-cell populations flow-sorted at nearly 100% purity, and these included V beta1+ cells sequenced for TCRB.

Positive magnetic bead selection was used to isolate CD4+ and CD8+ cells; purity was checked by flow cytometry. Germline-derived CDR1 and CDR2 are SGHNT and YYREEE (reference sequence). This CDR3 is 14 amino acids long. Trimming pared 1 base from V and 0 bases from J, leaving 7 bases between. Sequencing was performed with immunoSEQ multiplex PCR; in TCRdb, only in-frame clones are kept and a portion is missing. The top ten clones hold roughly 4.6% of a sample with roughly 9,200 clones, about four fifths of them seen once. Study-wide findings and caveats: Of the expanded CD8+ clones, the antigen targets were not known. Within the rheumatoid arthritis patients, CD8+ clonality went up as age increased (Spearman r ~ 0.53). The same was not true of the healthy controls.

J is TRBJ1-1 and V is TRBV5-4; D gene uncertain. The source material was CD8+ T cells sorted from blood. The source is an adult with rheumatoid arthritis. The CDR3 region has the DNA TGTGCCAGCAGCTTGACAGACATGAACACTGAAGCTTTCTTT. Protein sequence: CASSLTDMNTEAFF. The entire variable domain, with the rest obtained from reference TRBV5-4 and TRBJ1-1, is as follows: ETGVTQSPTHLIKTRGQQVTLRCSSQSGHNTVSWYQQALGQGPQFIFQYYREEENGRGNFPPRFSGLQFPNYSSELNVNALELDDSALYLCASSLTDMNTEAFFGQGTRLTVV.